This is a list of T cell receptor beta chains from one sample in a study of shared clonotypes between healthy human individuals. TCRdb's copy holds only in-frame clones and misses some; the assay was immunoSEQ multiplex PCR. The sample gives millions of clones, just over 90% of which show up once; around 1.7% is in the top ten. Material for sequencing was naive CD8+ T cells from PBMCs. Source of these receptors: a young man in good health. Some clones in this sample may be carry-over from other donors' samples. The conserved cysteine and the conserved F or W are not part of the CDR3 here. Each record gives: V gene, CDR3 protein.

V: TRBV29-1
CDR3: SVEAPTSGDNEQF

V: TRBV5-4
CDR3: ASSPARQYGYT

V: TRBV9
CDR3: ASSDLGAALYEQY

V: TRBV4-1
CDR3: ASSPLAGVNTGELF

V: TRBV30
CDR3: AWSPGLLAKNIQY

V: TRBV10-3
CDR3: AISGGQDLYEQY

V: TRBV5-1
CDR3: ASSFAGELF

V: TRBV4-2
CDR3: ASSPRSRLAGGYNEQF

V: TRBV9
CDR3: ASSRTGGGYT

V: TRBV6-6
CDR3: ASRDTPNEKLF

V: TRBV7-3
CDR3: ASSLTPSGSESDTQY

V: TRBV29-1
CDR3: SVDGVRVGSGNTDTQY

V: TRBV29-1
CDR3: SVGGIRGGTGELF

V: TRBV7-9
CDR3: ASSSPTSGKTYEQY

V: TRBV5-6
CDR3: ASSHRGPYNEQF

V: TRBV29-1
CDR3: SVPDGLGGYT

V: TRBV18
CDR3: ASSPRGDRDFYEQY